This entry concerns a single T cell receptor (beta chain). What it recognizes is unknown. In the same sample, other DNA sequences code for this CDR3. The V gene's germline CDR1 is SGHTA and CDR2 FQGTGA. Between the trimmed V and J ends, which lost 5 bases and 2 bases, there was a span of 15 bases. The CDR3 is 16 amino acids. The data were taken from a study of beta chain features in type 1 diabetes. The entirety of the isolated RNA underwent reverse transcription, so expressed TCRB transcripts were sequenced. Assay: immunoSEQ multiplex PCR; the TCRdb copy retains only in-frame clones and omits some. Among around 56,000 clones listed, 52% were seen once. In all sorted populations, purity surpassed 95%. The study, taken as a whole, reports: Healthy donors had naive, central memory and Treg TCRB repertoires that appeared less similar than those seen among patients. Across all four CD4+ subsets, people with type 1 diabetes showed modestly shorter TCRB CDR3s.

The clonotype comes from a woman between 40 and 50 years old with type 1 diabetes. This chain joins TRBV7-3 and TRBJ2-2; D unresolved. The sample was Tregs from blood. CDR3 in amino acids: CASSLQPTQNTGELFF. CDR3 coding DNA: TGTGCCAGCAGCCTTCAGCCGACACAAAACACCGGGGAGCTGTTTTTT. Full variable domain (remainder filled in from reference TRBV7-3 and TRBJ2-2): GAGVSQTPSNKVTEKGKYVELRCDPISGHTALYWYRQSLGQGPEFLIYFQGTGAADDSGLPNDRFFAVRPEGSVSTLKIQRTERGDSAVYLCASSLQPTQNTGELFFGEGSRLTVL.